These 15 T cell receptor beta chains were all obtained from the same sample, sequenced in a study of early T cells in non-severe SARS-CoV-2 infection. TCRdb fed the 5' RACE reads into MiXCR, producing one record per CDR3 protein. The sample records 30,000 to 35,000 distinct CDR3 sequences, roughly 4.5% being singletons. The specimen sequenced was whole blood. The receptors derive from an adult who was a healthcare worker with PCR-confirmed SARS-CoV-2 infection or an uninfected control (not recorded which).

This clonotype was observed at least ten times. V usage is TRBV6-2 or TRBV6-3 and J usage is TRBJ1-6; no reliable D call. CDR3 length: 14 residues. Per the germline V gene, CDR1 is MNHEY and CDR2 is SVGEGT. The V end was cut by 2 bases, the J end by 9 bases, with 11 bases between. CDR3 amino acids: CASSYGYGSSPLHF. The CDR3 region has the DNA TGTGCCAGCAGTTACGGCTACGGGAGTTCACCCCTCCACTTT.

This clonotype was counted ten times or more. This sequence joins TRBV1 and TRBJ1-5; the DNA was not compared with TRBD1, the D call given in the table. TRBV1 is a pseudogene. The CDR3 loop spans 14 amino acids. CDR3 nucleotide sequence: TGCACCAGCATCGGGGACAGGGGGGATCAGCCCCAGCATTTT. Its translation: CTSIGDRGDQPQHF.

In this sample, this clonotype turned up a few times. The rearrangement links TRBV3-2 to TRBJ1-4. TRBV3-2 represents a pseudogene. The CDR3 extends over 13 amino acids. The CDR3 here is CASRMGVNEKLFF. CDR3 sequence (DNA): TGTGCCAGCCGGATGGGAGTTAATGAAAAACTGTTTTTT.

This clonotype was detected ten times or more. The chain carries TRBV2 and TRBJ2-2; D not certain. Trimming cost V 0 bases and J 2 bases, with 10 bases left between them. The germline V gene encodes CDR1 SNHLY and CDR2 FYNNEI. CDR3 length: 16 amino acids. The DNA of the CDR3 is TGTGCCAGCAGTGAAGCGGGTTTGGCCAACACCGGGGAGCTGTTTTTT. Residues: CASSEAGLANTGELFF.

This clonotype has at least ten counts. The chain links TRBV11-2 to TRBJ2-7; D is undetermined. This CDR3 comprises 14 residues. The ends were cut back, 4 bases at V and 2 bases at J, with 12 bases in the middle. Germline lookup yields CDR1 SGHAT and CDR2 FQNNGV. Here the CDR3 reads CASSSLAHPYEQYF. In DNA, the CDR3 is TGTGCCAGCAGCTCTCTGGCTCATCCCTACGAGCAGTACTTC.

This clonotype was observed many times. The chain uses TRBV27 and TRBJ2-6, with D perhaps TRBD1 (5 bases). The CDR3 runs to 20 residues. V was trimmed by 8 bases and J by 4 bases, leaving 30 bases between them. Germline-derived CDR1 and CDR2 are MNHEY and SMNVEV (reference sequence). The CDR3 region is CASPPSPPAFQGGGANVLTF. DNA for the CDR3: TGTGCCAGCCCTCCATCTCCCCCCGCTTTCCAGGGTGGCGGGGCCAACGTCCTGACTTTC.

The CDR3 loop reads CASSLGQVPTGELFF. The CDR3 nucleotides read TGTGCCAGCAGTTTGGGACAGGTCCCCACCGGGGAGCTGTTTTTT. The chain joins TRBV6-2 or TRBV6-3 to TRBJ2-2, with 8 positions matching TRBD1. Germline V CDR1 and CDR2: MNHEY, SVGEGT. V was pared by 4 bases and J by 4 bases, with 5 bases of the junction left unmatched. CDR3 length: 15 amino acids.

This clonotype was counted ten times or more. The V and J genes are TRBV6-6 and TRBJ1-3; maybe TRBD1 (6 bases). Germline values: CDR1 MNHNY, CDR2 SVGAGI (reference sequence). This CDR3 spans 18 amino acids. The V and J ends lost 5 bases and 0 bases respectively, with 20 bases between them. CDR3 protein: CASSQFSGQLGSGNTIYF. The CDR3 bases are TGTGCCAGCAGTCAATTCTCCGGACAGCTGGGCTCTGGAAACACCATATATTTT.

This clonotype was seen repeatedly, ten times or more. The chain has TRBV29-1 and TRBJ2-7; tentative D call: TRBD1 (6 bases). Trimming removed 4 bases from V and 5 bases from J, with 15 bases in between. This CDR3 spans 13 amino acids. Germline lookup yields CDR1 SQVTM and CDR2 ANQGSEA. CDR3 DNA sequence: TGCAGCGTTGCCCCCCTAGGGGGTAACGAGCAGTACTTC. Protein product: CSVAPLGGNEQYF.

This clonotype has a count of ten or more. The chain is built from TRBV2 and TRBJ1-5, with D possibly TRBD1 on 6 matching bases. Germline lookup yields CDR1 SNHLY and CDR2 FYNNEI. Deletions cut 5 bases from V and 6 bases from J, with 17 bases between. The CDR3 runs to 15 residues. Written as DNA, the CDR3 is TGTGCCAGCAGTCCAAATAGGGGAGGGGGTCAGCCCCAGCATTTT. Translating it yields CASSPNRGGGQPQHF.

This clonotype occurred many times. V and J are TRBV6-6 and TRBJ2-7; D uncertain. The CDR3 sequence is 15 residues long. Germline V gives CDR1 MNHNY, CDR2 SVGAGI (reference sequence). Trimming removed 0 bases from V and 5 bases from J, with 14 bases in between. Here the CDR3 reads CASSYSGPDTDEQYF. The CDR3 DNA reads TGTGCCAGCAGTTACTCCGGGCCAGACACTGACGAGCAGTACTTC.

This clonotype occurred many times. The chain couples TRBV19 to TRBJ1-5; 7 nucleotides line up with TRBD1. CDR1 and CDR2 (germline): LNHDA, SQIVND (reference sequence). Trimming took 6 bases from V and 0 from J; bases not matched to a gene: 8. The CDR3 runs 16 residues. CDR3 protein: CASSRGQSNSNQPQHF. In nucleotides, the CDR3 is TGTGCCAGTAGCCGGGGACAGTCTAATAGCAATCAGCCCCAGCATTTT. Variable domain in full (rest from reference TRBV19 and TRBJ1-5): DGGITQSPKYLFRKEGQNVTLSCEQNLNHDAMYWYRQDPGQGLRLIYYSQIVNDFQKGDIAEGYSVSREKKESFPLTVTSAQKNPTAFYLCASSRGQSNSNQPQHFGDGTRLSIL.

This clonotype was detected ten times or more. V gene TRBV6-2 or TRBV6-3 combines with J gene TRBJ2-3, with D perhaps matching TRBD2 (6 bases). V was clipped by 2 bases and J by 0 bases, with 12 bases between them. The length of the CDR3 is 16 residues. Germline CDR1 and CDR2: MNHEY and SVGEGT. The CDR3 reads CASSYGAAGSTDTQYF. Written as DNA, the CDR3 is TGTGCCAGCAGTTACGGTGCGGCGGGGAGCACAGATACGCAGTATTTT.

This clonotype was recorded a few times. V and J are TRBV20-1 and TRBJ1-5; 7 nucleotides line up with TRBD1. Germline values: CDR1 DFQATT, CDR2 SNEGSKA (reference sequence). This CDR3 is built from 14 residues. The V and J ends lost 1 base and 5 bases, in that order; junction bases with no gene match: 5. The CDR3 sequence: CSARGDREYQPQHF. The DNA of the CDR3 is TGCAGTGCTAGAGGAGACAGGGAATATCAGCCCCAGCATTTT.

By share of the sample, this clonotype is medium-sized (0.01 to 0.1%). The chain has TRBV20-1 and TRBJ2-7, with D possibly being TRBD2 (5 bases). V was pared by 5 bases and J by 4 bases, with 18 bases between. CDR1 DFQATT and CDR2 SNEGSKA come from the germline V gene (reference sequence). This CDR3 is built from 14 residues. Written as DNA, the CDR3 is TGCAGTGCTCAGCGGAACCAGTCTCCTTACGAGCAGTACTTC. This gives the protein CSAQRNQSPYEQYF.